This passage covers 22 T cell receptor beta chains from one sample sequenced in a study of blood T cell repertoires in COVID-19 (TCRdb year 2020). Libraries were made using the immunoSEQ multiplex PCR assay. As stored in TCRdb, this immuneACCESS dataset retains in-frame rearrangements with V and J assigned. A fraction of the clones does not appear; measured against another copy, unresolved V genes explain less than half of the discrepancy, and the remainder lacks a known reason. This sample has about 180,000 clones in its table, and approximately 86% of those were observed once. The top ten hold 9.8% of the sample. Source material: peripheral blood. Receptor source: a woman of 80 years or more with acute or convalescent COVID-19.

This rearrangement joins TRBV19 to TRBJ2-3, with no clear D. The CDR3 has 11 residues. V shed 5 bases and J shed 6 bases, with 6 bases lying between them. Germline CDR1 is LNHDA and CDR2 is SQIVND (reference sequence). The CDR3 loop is CASSSRDTQYF. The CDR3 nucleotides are TGTGCCAGTAGTTCACGGGATACGCAGTATTTT.

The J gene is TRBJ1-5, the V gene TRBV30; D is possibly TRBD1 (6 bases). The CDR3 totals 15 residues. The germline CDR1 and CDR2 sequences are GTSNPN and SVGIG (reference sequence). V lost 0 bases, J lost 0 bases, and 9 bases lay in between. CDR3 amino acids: CAWSVGTNSNQPQHF. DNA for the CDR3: TGTGCCTGGAGTGTAGGGACAAATAGCAATCAGCCCCAGCATTTT.

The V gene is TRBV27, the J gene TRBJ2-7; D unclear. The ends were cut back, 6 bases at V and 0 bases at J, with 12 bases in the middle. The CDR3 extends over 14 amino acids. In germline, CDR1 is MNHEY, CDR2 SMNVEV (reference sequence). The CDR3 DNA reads TGTGCCAGCAGCCCTAGGTACGACTCCTACGAGCAGTACTTC. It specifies CASSPRYDSYEQYF.

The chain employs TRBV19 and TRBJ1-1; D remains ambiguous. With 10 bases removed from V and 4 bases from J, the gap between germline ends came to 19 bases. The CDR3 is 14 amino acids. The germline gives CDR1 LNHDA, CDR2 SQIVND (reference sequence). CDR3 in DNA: TGTGCCACCCGAAGGGAGGGTATGACCACTGAAGCTTTCTTT. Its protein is CATRREGMTTEAFF.

CDR3 nucleotide sequence: TGTGCCAGCAGCCAAGCGAGACAGGCCCAAGAGACCCAGTACTTC. Protein: CASSQARQAQETQYF. The chain is built from TRBV3-1 (or the pseudogene TRBV3-2) and TRBJ2-5, with D maybe TRBD1 (6 bases). The V end was cut by 1 base, the J end by 1 base, with 10 bases between. The CDR3 is made up of 15 amino acids. CDR1 is LGHDT, CDR2 YNNKEL, per germline (reference sequence).

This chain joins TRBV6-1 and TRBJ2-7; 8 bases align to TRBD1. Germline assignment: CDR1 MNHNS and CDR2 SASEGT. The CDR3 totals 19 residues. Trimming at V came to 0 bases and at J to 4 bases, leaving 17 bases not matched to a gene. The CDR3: CASSEADSFRQGLRYEQYF. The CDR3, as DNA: TGTGCCAGCAGTGAAGCGGATTCGTTTAGACAGGGGTTGCGGTACGAGCAGTACTTC.

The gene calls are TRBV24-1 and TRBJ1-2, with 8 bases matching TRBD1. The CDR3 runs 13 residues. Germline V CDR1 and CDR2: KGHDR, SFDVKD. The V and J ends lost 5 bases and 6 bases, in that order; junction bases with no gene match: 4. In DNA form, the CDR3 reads TGTGCCACCAGTGCCCCACAGGGGGATGGCTACACCTTC. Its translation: CATSAPQGDGYTF.

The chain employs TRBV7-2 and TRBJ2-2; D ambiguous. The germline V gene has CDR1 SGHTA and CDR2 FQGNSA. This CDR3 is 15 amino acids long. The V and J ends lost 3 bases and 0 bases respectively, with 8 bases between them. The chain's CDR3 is CASSFDNPNTGELFF. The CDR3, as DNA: TGTGCCAGCAGCTTCGACAACCCGAACACCGGGGAGCTGTTTTTT.

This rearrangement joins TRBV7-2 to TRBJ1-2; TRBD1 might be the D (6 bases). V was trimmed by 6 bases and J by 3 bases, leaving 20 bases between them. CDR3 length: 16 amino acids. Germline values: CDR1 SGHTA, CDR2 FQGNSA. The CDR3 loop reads CASRSGTLNRDYGYTF. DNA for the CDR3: TGTGCCAGCAGGTCCGGGACACTTAATCGGGACTATGGCTACACCTTC.

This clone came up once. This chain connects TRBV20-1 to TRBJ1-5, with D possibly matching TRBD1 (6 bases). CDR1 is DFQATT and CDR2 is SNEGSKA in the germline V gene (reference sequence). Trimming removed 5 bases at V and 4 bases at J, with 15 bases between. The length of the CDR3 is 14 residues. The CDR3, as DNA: TGCAGTGCTGGTGGGGGGACACCTAATCAGCCCCAGCATTTT. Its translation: CSAGGGTPNQPQHF.

The CDR3: CASSLGRTGEASNEKLFF. CDR3 sequence (DNA): TGTGCCAGCAGCTTGGGTCGGACAGGGGAGGCCTCTAATGAAAAACTGTTTTTT. This chain joins TRBV5-8 and TRBJ1-4; 9 positions match TRBD1. V was pared by 0 bases and J by 3 bases, with 9 bases of the junction left unmatched. CDR3 size: 18 residues. Germline CDR1 reads SGHTS; CDR2 reads YDEGEE.

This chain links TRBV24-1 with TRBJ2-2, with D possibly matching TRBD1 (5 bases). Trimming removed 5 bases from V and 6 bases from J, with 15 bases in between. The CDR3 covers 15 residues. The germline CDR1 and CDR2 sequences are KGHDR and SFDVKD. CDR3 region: CATSALPGYPGELFF. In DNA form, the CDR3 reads TGTGCCACCAGTGCCCTGCCAGGGTACCCCGGGGAGCTGTTTTTT.

The DNA for the CDR3 is TGTGCCAGCAGCGGGCGACACGAGCAGTACTTC. It yields the protein CASSGRHEQYF. V is TRBV7-9 and J is TRBJ2-7; unclear D gene. The CDR3 sequence is 11 residues long. The V and J ends lost 5 bases and 5 bases respectively, with 7 bases between them. Germline V gene data show CDR1 as SEHNR and CDR2 as FQNEAQ (reference sequence).

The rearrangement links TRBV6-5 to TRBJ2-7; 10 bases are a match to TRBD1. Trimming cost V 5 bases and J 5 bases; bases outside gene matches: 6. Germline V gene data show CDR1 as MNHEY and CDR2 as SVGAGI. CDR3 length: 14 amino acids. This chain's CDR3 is CASSQGQGLHEQYF. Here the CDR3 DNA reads TGTGCCAGCAGTCAGGGACAGGGGCTGCACGAGCAGTACTTC.

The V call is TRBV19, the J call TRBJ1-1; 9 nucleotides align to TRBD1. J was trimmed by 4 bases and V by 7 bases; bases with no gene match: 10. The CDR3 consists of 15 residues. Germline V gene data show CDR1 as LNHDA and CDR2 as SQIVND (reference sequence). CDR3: CASKGGTGTSTEAFF. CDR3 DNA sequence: TGTGCCAGTAAGGGGGGGACAGGGACAAGCACTGAAGCTTTCTTT.

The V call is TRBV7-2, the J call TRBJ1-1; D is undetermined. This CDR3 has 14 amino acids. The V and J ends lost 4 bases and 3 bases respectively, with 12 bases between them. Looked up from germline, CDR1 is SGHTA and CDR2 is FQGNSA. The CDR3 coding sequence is TGTGCCAGCAGCTCGGCAGGCGCCTACACTGAAGCTTTCTTT. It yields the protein CASSSAGAYTEAFF.

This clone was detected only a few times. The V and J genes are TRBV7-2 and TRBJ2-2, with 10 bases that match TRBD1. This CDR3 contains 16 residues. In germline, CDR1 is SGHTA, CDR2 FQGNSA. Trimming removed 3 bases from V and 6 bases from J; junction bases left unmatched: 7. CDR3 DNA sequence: TGTGCCAGCAGCTTTACCGACAGGGGGCGAGCCGGGGAGCTGTTTTTT. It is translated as CASSFTDRGRAGELFF.

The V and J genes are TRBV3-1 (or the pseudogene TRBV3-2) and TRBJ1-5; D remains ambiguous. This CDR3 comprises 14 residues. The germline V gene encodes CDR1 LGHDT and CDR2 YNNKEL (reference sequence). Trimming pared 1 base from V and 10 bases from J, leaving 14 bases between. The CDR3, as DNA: TGTGCCAGCAGCCAAGGGGGATGGGGAGATCCCCAGCATTTT. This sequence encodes CASSQGGWGDPQHF.

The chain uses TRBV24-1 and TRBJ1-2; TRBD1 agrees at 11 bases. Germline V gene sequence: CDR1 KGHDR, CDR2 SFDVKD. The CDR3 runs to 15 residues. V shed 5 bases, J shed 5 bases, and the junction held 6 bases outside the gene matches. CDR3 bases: TGTGCCACCAGTGCGACCGGACAGGGGGCGTATGGCTACACCTTC. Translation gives CATSATGQGAYGYTF.

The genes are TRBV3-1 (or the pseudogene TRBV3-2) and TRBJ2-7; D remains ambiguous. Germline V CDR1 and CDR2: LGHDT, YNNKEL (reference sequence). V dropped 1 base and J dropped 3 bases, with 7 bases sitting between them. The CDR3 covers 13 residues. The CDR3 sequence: CASSQVDGYEQYF. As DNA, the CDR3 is TGTGCCAGCAGCCAAGTAGATGGCTACGAGCAGTACTTC.

The CDR3 region is CASSYSDSRSYTF. CDR3 bases: TGTGCCAGCAGTTACTCGGACAGTCGAAGCTACACCTTC. The chain joins TRBV6-5 to TRBJ1-2; tentative D call: TRBD1 (6 bases). CDR1 and CDR2 from the germline V gene are MNHEY and SVGAGI. This CDR3 has 13 residues. Deletions cut 0 bases from V and 9 bases from J, with 11 bases between.

For the CDR3, the DNA is TGTGCCAGCACCTCCGCGGCGGGAGCTCTTGAAGCTTTCTTT. Amino acid sequence: CASTSAAGALEAFF. V is TRBV27 and J is TRBJ1-1; D ambiguous. Germline V gene sequence: CDR1 MNHEY, CDR2 SMNVEV (reference sequence). The CDR3 contains 14 residues. V gave up 7 bases and J gave up 7 bases, with 19 bases separating them.